These 5 T cell receptor beta chains originate from one sample sequenced in a study of cytomegalovirus exposure and HLA in healthy donors. Primers: 60 Vbeta forward and 13 Jbeta reverse. The repertoire was sequenced with immunoSEQ multiplex PCR; TCRdb's copy has only in-frame clones and lacks some. The sample includes over 150,000 clones, 65% to 90% of them seen just once. Specimen: PBMCs. The receptors were sampled from a man in his fifties in good health and CMV-seropositive.

The rearrangement links TRBV4-3 to TRBJ2-4, with D maybe TRBD1 (6 bases). The germline gives CDR1 LGHNA, CDR2 YSLEER. CDR3 length: 17 amino acids. Trimming cost V 4 bases and J 0 bases, with 16 bases left between them. As DNA, the CDR3 is TGCGCCAGCAGCCCAGGGTCCGGACAGATAGCCAAAAACATTCAGTACTTC. Translation: CASSPGSGQIAKNIQYF.

Only a few counts were recorded for this clone. A read error may account for a junction end that differs from germline. The chain has TRBV19 and TRBJ2-2, with D perhaps matching TRBD2 (5 bases). Germline assignment: CDR1 LNHDA and CDR2 SQIVND (reference sequence). CDR3 length: 12 amino acids. In nucleotides, the CDR3 is TGTGCCAGTATTGATATTCCCGGGGAGTTGTTTTTT. It encodes CASIDIPGELFF.

The chain uses TRBV27 and TRBJ1-4; unclear D gene. The CDR3 has 16 amino acids. Germline V CDR1 and CDR2: MNHEY, SMNVEV (reference sequence). Trimming cost V 6 bases and J 4 bases, with 18 bases left between them. CDR3: CASSPLEGLFNEKLFF. CDR3 DNA sequence: TGTGCCAGCAGCCCCCTTGAGGGCCTTTTTAATGAAAAACTGTTTTTT.

This sequence joins TRBV2 and TRBJ1-2, with 7 bases fitting TRBD1. V was clipped by 8 bases and J by 1 base; unmatched bases: 4. This CDR3 region has 13 residues. The germline gives CDR1 SNHLY, CDR2 FYNNEI. The CDR3 reads CASETGFNYGYTF. As DNA, the CDR3 is TGTGCCAGCGAGACAGGGTTTAACTATGGCTACACCTTC.

This clone appeared a few times. This chain's CDR3 is CASSLASWDRESYNEQFF. In DNA, the CDR3 is TGTGCCAGCAGCTTAGCGAGCTGGGACAGGGAATCCTACAATGAGCAGTTCTTC. V gene TRBV7-9 combines with J gene TRBJ2-1; TRBD1 aligns across 9 bases. CDR3 length equals 18 residues. Germline-derived CDR1 and CDR2 are SEHNR and FQNEAQ (reference sequence). The V segment lost 0 bases and the J segment 1 base; nucleotides outside the gene matches: 7.